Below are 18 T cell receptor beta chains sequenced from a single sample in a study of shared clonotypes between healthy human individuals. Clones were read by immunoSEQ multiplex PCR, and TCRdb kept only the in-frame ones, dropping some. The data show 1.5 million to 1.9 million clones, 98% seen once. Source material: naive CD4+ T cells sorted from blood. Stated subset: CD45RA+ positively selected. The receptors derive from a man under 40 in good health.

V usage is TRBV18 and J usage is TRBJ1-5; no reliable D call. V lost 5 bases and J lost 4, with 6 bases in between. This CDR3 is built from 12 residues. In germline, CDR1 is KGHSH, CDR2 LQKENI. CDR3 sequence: CASSSANQPQHF. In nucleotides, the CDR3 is TGTGCCAGCTCATCCGCGAATCAGCCCCAGCATTTT.

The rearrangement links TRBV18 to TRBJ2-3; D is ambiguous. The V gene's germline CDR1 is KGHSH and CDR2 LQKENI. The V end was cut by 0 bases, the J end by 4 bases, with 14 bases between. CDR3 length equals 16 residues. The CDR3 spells CASSPPGIRRSDTQYF. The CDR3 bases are TGTGCCAGCTCACCACCGGGAATCAGACGGTCAGATACGCAGTATTTT.

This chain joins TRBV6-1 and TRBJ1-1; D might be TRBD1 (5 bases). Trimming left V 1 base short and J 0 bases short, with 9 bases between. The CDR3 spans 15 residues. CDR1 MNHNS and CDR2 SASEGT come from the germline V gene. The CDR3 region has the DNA TGTGCCAGCAGTGAAGGAAGGGGTATGAACACTGAAGCTTTCTTT. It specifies CASSEGRGMNTEAFF.

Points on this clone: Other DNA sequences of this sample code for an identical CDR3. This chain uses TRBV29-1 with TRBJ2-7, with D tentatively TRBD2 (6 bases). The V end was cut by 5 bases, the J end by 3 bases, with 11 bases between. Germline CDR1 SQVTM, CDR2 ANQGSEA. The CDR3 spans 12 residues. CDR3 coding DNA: TGCAGCGTTTTAGGAGGGGTCTACGAGCAGTACTTC. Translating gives CSVLGGVYEQYF.

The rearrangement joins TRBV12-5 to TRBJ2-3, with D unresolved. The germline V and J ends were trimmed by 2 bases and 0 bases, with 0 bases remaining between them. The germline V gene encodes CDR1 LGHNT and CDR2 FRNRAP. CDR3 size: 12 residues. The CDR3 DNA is TGTGCTAGTGGTTTGAGCACAGATACGCAGTATTTT. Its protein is CASGLSTDTQYF.

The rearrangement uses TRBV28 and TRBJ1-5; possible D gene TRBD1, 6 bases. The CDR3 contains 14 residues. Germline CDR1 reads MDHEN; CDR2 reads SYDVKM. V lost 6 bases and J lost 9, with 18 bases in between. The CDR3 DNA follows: TGTGCCAGCAGCCCGACAGGCCTCCCACGGCCCCAGCATTTT. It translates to CASSPTGLPRPQHF.

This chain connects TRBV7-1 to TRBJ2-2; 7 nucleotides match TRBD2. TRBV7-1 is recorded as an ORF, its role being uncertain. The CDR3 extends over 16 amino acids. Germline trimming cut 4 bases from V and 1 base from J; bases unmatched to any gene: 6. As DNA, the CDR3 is TGTGCCAGCAGCTTATGGGAGGGTTGGAACACCGGGGAGCTGTTTTTT. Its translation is CASSLWEGWNTGELFF.

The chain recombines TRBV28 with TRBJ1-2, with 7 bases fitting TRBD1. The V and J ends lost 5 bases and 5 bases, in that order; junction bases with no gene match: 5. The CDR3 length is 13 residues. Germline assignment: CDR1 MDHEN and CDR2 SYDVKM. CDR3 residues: CASSRDSPYGYTF. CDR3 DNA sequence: TGTGCCAGCAGTCGGGACAGCCCATATGGCTACACCTTC.

CDR3 bases: TGTGCCAGTAGTCCCTGGGAGGGGGCGACTCTCAATGAGCAGTTCTTC. It translates to CASSPWEGATLNEQFF. V is TRBV19 and J is TRBJ2-1; D possibly matches TRBD1 or TRBD2 (7 bases each). The V gene's germline CDR1 is LNHDA and CDR2 SQIVND (reference sequence). This CDR3 has 16 residues. Trimming shortened V by 5 bases and J by 6 bases, and 20 bases separated the two germline ends. The full variable domain, rest sourced from reference TRBV19 and TRBJ2-1, is DGGITQSPKYLFRKEGQNVTLSCEQNLNHDAMYWYRQDPGQGLRLIYYSQIVNDFQKGDIAEGYSVSREKKESFPLTVTSAQKNPTAFYLCASSPWEGATLNEQFFGPGTRLTVL.

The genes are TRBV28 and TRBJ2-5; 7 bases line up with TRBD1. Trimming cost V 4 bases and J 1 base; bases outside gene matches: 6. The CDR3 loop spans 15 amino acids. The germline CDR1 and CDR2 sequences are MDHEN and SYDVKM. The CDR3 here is CASSSRQGPQETQYF. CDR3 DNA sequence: TGTGCCAGCAGTTCCCGACAGGGCCCCCAAGAGACCCAGTACTTC. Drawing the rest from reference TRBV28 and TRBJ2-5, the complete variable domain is DVKVTQSSRYLVKRTGEKVFLECVQDMDHENMFWYRQDPGLGLRLIYFSYDVKMKEKGDIPEGYSVSREKKERFSLILESASTNQTSMYLCASSSRQGPQETQYFGPGTRLLVL.

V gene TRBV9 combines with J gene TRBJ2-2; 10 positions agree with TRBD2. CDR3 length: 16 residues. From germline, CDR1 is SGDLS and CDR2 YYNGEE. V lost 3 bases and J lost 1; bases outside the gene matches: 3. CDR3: CASSAGLAKNTGELFF. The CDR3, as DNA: TGTGCCAGCAGCGCGGGACTAGCGAAGAACACCGGGGAGCTGTTTTTT.

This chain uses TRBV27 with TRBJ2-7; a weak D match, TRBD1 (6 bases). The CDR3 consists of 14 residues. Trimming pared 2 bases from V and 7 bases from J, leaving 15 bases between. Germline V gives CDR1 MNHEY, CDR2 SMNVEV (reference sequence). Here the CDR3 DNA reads TGTGCCAGCAGTTTAGTGCAGGGGTCTACGGAGCAGTACTTC. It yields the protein CASSLVQGSTEQYF.

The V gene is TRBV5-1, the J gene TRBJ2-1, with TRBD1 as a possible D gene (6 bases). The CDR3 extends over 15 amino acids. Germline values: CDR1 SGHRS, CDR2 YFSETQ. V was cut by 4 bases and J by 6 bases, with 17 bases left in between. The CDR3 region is CASSRDTPLLNEQFF. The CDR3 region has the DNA TGCGCCAGCAGCCGGGACACCCCCCTTCTCAATGAGCAGTTCTTC.

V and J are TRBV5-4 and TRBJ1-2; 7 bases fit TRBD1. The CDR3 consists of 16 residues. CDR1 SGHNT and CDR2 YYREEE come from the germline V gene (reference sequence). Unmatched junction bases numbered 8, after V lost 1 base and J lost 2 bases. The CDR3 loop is CASSLPTGTVNYGYTF. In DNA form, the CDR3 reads TGTGCCAGCAGCTTGCCGACAGGGACGGTGAACTATGGCTACACCTTC.

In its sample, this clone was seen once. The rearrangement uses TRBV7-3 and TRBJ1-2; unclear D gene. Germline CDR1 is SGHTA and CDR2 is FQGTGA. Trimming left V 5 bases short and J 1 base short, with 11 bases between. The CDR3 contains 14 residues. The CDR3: CASSPNGLNYGYTF. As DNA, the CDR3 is TGTGCCAGCAGCCCGAACGGCCTTAACTATGGCTACACCTTC.

The CDR3 here is CASSLVATSTGELFF. CDR3 coding DNA: TGTGCCAGCAGCTTGGTGGCCACCTCCACCGGGGAGCTGTTTTTT. This rearrangement joins TRBV7-2 to TRBJ2-2; D not certain. The CDR3 contains 15 residues. Germline V gives CDR1 SGHTA, CDR2 FQGNSA. V lost 3 bases and J lost 4, with 12 bases in between.

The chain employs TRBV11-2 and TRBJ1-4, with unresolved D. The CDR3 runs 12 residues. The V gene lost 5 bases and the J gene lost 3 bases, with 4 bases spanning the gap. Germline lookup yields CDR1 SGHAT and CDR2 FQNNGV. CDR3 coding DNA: TGTGCCAGCAGCCCCTCTAATGAAAAACTGTTTTTT. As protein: CASSPSNEKLFF.

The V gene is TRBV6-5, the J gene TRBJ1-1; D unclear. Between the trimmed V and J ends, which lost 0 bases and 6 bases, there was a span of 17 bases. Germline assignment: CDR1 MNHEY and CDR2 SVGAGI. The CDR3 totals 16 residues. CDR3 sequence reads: CASSYSVSGTQAEAFF. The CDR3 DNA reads TGTGCCAGCAGTTACTCGGTTTCGGGCACGCAAGCTGAAGCTTTCTTT.